These 27 T cell receptor beta chains were sequenced from one sample in a study of blood T cell repertoires in COVID-19. Here immunoSEQ multiplex PCR was the method, and the copy in TCRdb shows in-frame clones only, minus some. The data contain roughly 75,000 clones, roughly nine tenths of them singletons. The specimen sequenced was peripheral blood. These receptors came from a man older than 75 in a cohort sampled during active COVID-19.

The chain joins TRBV6-5 to TRBJ1-3, with D possibly being TRBD1 (5 bases). Trimming stripped 1 base from V and 0 bases from J, with 7 bases between. CDR1 and CDR2 (germline): MNHEY, SVGAGI. The CDR3 loop spans 15 amino acids. The CDR3 loop reads CASSYYRNSGNTIYF. The DNA for the CDR3 is TGTGCCAGCAGTTACTACAGGAACTCTGGAAACACCATATATTTT.

The chain recombines TRBV5-1 with TRBJ1-3; D is unclear. The CDR3 consists of 13 residues. The germline V gene encodes CDR1 SGHRS and CDR2 YFSETQ. Trimming stripped 4 bases from V and 4 bases from J, with 9 bases between. The CDR3 reads CASSDITGNTIYF. The CDR3 DNA reads as TGCGCCAGCAGCGACATTACAGGAAACACCATATATTTT.

J is TRBJ2-1 and V is TRBV19, with a weak D call TRBD2 (5 bases). This CDR3 has 14 amino acids. Germline V gene lookup returns CDR1 LNHDA and CDR2 SQIVND (reference sequence). V shed 7 bases and J shed 8 bases, with 18 bases lying between them. CDR3 coding DNA: TGTGCCAGTACCGCGGGTCCTTGGGTCCATGAGCAGTTCTTC. This encodes CASTAGPWVHEQFF. The full variable domain, with the rest looked up from reference TRBV19 and TRBJ2-1, is DGGITQSPKYLFRKEGQNVTLSCEQNLNHDAMYWYRQDPGQGLRLIYYSQIVNDFQKGDIAEGYSVSREKKESFPLTVTSAQKNPTAFYLCASTAGPWVHEQFFGPGTRLTVL.

The chain combines TRBV6-5 with TRBJ2-3; 12 nucleotides agree with TRBD2. With 0 bases clipped from V and 5 bases from J, the junction kept 3 bases outside the gene matches. The CDR3 is made up of 16 amino acids. From germline, CDR1 is MNHEY and CDR2 SVGAGI. The CDR3 region has the DNA TGTGCCAGCAGTTACTCCGGACTAGCGGGGCAAGATACGCAGTATTTT. This codes for CASSYSGLAGQDTQYF.

This chain uses TRBV28 with TRBJ1-6, with 9 bases lining up with TRBD1. This CDR3 comprises 14 residues. Germline trimming cut 10 bases from V and 10 bases from J; bases unmatched to any gene: 11. The germline V gene has CDR1 MDHEN and CDR2 SYDVKM. Here the CDR3 reads CATNPTGGHSPLHF. The CDR3 DNA reads as TGTGCCACGAATCCCACAGGGGGCCACTCACCCCTCCACTTT.

The gene calls are TRBV5-5 and TRBJ1-4; a possible D gene is TRBD1 (5 bases). Germline V gene sequence: CDR1 SGHKS, CDR2 YYEKEE (reference sequence). This CDR3 has 16 residues. V lost 2 bases and J 7 bases, leaving 18 bases between the germline ends. The DNA for the CDR3 is TGTGCCAGCAGCTTATTAAACTCAGGGAGGGGTGAAAAACTGTTTTTT. Encoded protein: CASSLLNSGRGEKLFF.

V is TRBV2 and J is TRBJ2-2, with 7 bases aligning to TRBD1. The CDR3 has 15 amino acids. From germline, CDR1 is SNHLY and CDR2 FYNNEI. Trimming at V came to 4 bases and at J to 5 bases, leaving 7 bases not matched to a gene. The CDR3 region is CASSVEGARTGELFF. In nucleotides, the CDR3 is TGTGCCAGCAGTGTTGAGGGGGCCAGGACCGGGGAGCTGTTTTTT.

This sequence joins TRBV24-1 and TRBJ1-3, with D unclear. V gave up 4 bases and J gave up 8 bases, with 5 bases separating them. CDR3 length equals 11 residues. In germline, CDR1 is KGHDR, CDR2 SFDVKD. This CDR3 reads CATSDGYTIYF. The CDR3 DNA sequence: TGTGCCACCAGTGACGGTTACACCATATATTTT.

The chain couples TRBV9 to TRBJ1-2, with 12 bases fitting TRBD1. Germline loops: CDR1 SGDLS, CDR2 YYNGEE. J was trimmed by 2 bases and V by 4 bases; bases with no gene match: 3. The CDR3 runs to 15 residues. CDR3 protein: CASSRGQGANYGYTF. CDR3 nucleotide sequence: TGTGCCAGCAGCAGGGGACAGGGGGCGAACTATGGCTACACCTTC.

This clone has only a few counts. The rearrangement uses TRBV7-9 and TRBJ2-7; D is unclear. Looked up from germline, CDR1 is SEHNR and CDR2 is FQNEAQ (reference sequence). Trimming shortened V by 1 base and J by 3 bases, and 13 bases separated the two germline ends. The CDR3 runs 15 residues. The CDR3 region has the DNA TGTGCCAGCAGCTTAGAAGCCGTTATCGTCTACGAGCAGTACTTC. Its translation is CASSLEAVIVYEQYF.

J is TRBJ2-5 and V is TRBV5-8; 10 bases line up with TRBD2. The CDR3 extends over 15 amino acids. The germline CDR1 and CDR2 sequences are SGHTS and YDEGEE. J lost 4 bases, V lost 3 bases, and 6 bases had no gene match. DNA of the CDR3: TGTGCCAGCAGCTATCCAGCGGGGGGGGCAGAGACCCAGTACTTC. Amino acids: CASSYPAGGAETQYF. Together with reference TRBV5-8 and TRBJ2-5, the CDR3 gives the full variable domain: EAGVTQSPTHLIKTRGQQATLRCSPISGHTSVYWYQQALGLGLQFLLWYDEGEERNRGNFPPRFSGRQFPNYSSELNVNALELEDSALYLCASSYPAGGAETQYFGPGTRLLVL.

The chain employs TRBV11-1 and TRBJ2-2, with a possible D match to TRBD1 (5 bases). The CDR3 sequence is 15 residues long. Trimming took 2 bases from V and 4 from J, leaving 11 bases between them. Germline V lookup: CDR1 SGHAT, CDR2 FQDESV (reference sequence). The CDR3 region has the DNA TGTGCCAGCAGCTTAACGGCAGGGTCCACCGGGGAGCTGTTTTTT. Translated, it gives CASSLTAGSTGELFF.

The V call is TRBV24-1, the J call TRBJ2-3; a possible D gene is TRBD1 (6 bases). The germline gives CDR1 KGHDR, CDR2 SFDVKD. This CDR3 region has 16 residues. V gave up 0 bases and J gave up 0 bases, with 9 bases separating them. CDR3: CATSDLGGPSTDTQYF. In nucleotides, the CDR3 is TGTGCCACCAGTGATTTGGGGGGCCCTAGCACAGATACGCAGTATTTT.

CDR3 residues: CASSLGLAGINEQFF. The CDR3 region has the DNA TGTGCCAGCAGCTTAGGACTAGCGGGTATCAATGAGCAGTTCTTC. This chain connects TRBV7-3 to TRBJ2-1; 11 bases line up with TRBD2. CDR3 length equals 15 residues. J gave up 6 bases and V 2 bases, and 3 bases lay outside the gene matches. Germline values: CDR1 SGHTA, CDR2 FQGTGA.

The chain uses TRBV5-4 and TRBJ2-3; TRBD1 agrees at 8 bases. The CDR3 covers 14 residues. CDR1 SGHNT and CDR2 YYREEE come from the germline V gene (reference sequence). J gave up 1 base and V 8 bases, and 6 bases lay outside the gene matches. CDR3 sequence reads: CASRPDRGTDTQYF. CDR3 sequence (DNA): TGTGCCAGTCGGCCGGACAGGGGCACAGATACGCAGTATTTT.

The V gene is TRBV6-1, the J gene TRBJ1-2, with 9 nucleotides matching TRBD1. Germline V gene sequence: CDR1 MNHNS, CDR2 SASEGT. The trim removed 3 bases at V and 5 bases at J, leaving 7 bases unmatched. The CDR3 is 15 amino acids. Here the CDR3 DNA reads TGTGCCAGCAGTGATTCCGGGACAGGGTTATATGGCTACACCTTC. It is translated as CASSDSGTGLYGYTF.

The chain joins TRBV10-3 to TRBJ2-3; TRBD1 aligns across 10 bases. Germline V gene data show CDR1 as ENHRY and CDR2 as SYGVKD. Trimming at V came to 10 bases and at J to 2 bases, leaving 3 bases not matched to a gene. The CDR3 sequence is 13 residues long. Here the CDR3 DNA reads TGTGCCACCGGGACAGGGGACACAGATACGCAGTATTTT. This translates into CATGTGDTDTQYF.

The rearrangement links TRBV9 to TRBJ1-2; 8 nucleotides align to TRBD1. Losses at the gene ends were 0 bases for V and 8 bases for J; bases not matched to a gene: 9. This CDR3 has 15 amino acids. Germline V gene sequence: CDR1 SGDLS, CDR2 YYNGEE. The CDR3 is CASSVASQGAQGYTF. The DNA of the CDR3 is TGTGCCAGCAGCGTAGCTAGCCAGGGGGCGCAAGGCTACACCTTC.

This chain links TRBV28 with TRBJ2-1; 8 nucleotides match TRBD1. Per the germline V gene, CDR1 is MDHEN and CDR2 is SYDVKM. V was pared by 4 bases and J by 4 bases, with 12 bases of the junction left unmatched. This CDR3 has 17 residues. CDR3 coding DNA: TGTGCCAGCAGTTCCCCGATATCGGACAGGGAATACAATGAGCAGTTCTTC. Amino acids: CASSSPISDREYNEQFF.

The gene calls are TRBV18 and TRBJ2-5, with D perhaps TRBD1 (5 bases). Trimming removed 5 bases at V and 4 bases at J, with 14 bases between. Germline V lookup: CDR1 KGHSH, CDR2 LQKENI. The CDR3 runs to 14 residues. The CDR3 sequence is CASSGQGDLETQYF. For the CDR3, the DNA is TGTGCCAGCTCAGGCCAGGGTGACCTAGAGACCCAGTACTTC.

This clone was detected once. This rearrangement joins TRBV4-1 to TRBJ1-2, with 11 bases that match TRBD1. The CDR3 covers 15 residues. V lost 5 bases and J lost 4; bases outside the gene matches: 6. CDR1 is MGHRA and CDR2 is YSYEKL in the germline V gene. The CDR3: CASSDRDRGTYGYTF. DNA for the CDR3: TGCGCCAGCAGCGACCGGGACAGGGGGACCTATGGCTACACCTTC.

The J gene is TRBJ1-2, the V gene TRBV19; 9 nucleotides match TRBD1. This CDR3 contains 15 residues. Germline V gene sequence: CDR1 LNHDA, CDR2 SQIVND (reference sequence). The ends lost 5 bases at V and 4 bases at J; junction bases unmatched: 8. The CDR3 nucleotides read TGTGCCAGTAGTTCGGGACAGGGCTTTATCTATGGCTACACCTTC. Its protein product is CASSSGQGFIYGYTF. The entire variable domain, with the rest obtained from reference TRBV19 and TRBJ1-2, is as follows: DGGITQSPKYLFRKEGQNVTLSCEQNLNHDAMYWYRQDPGQGLRLIYYSQIVNDFQKGDIAEGYSVSREKKESFPLTVTSAQKNPTAFYLCASSSGQGFIYGYTFGSGTRLTVV.

This sequence joins TRBV5-1 and TRBJ2-5; no definite D call. Germline V gene sequence: CDR1 SGHRS, CDR2 YFSETQ. The CDR3 runs 12 residues. V dropped 5 bases and J dropped 2 bases, with 7 bases sitting between them. CDR3 nucleotide sequence: TGCGCCAGCAGTAGAGATCAAGAGACCCAGTACTTC. Encoded protein: CASSRDQETQYF.

The chain is built from TRBV18 and TRBJ2-7; D possibly corresponds to TRBD2 (6 bases). With 6 bases removed from V and 3 bases from J, the gap between germline ends came to 18 bases. Germline CDR1 and CDR2: KGHSH and LQKENI. The CDR3 contains 15 residues. The CDR3: CASSAGGQQLYEQYF. The DNA for the CDR3 is TGTGCCAGCTCCGCCGGAGGGCAGCAGCTCTACGAGCAGTACTTC. Looking up the rest from reference TRBV18 and TRBJ2-7 gives the full variable domain: NAGVMQNPRHLVRRRGQEARLRCSPMKGHSHVYWYRQLPEEGLKFMVYLQKENIIDESGMPKERFSAEFPKEGPSILRIQQVVRGDSAAYFCASSAGGQQLYEQYFGPGTRLTVT.

The chain employs TRBV5-1 and TRBJ2-1; 9 positions match TRBD2. This CDR3 is built from 14 residues. The V gene end was trimmed by 4 bases and the J gene end by 5 bases; junction bases not matched to a gene: 4. Germline-derived CDR1 and CDR2 are SGHRS and YFSETQ. The CDR3 region is CASSGLAGHNEQFF. CDR3 nucleotide sequence: TGCGCCAGCAGCGGTCTAGCGGGGCACAATGAGCAGTTCTTC.

The J gene is TRBJ2-5, the V gene TRBV12-3 or TRBV12-4, with TRBD1 as a possible D gene (6 bases). The CDR3 runs 12 residues. V gave up 4 bases and J gave up 9 bases, with 12 bases separating them. The CDR3 sequence is CASSSQGAAQYF. In nucleotides, the CDR3 is TGTGCCAGCAGTTCACAGGGAGCGGCCCAGTACTTC.

The chain couples TRBV29-1 to TRBJ2-2, with 11 bases matching TRBD2. J gave up 4 bases and V 5 bases, and 12 bases lay outside the gene matches. This CDR3 is built from 17 residues. CDR1 and CDR2 (germline): SQVTM, ANQGSEA. The chain's CDR3 is CSVFGLAGGRRTGELFF. The CDR3, as DNA: TGCAGCGTTTTTGGGTTAGCGGGGGGGCGGCGCACCGGGGAGCTGTTTTTT.